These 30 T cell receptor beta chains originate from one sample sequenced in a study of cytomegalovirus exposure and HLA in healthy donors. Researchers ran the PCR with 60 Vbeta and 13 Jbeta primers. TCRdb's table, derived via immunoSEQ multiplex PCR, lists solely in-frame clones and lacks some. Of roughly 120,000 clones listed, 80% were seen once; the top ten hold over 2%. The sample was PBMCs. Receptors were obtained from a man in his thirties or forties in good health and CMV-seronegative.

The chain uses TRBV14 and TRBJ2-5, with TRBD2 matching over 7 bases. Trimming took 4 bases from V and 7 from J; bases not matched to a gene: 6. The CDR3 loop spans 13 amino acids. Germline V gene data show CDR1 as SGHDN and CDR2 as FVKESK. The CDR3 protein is CASSLPGGGTQYF. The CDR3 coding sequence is TGTGCCAGCAGCCTGCCGGGCGGGGGGACCCAGTACTTC.

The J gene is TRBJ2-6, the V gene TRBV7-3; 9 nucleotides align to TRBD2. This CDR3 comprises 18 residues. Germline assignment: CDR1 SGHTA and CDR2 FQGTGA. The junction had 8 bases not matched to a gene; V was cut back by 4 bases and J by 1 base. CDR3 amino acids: CASSSPGTSLSGANVLTF. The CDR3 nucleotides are TGTGCCAGCAGCTCCCCCGGGACTAGCTTGTCTGGGGCCAACGTCCTGACTTTC.

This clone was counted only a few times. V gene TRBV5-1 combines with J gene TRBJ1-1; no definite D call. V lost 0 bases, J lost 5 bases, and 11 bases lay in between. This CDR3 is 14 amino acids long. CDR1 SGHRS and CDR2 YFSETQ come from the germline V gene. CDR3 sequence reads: CASSLVQSGTEAFF. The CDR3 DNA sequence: TGCGCCAGCAGCTTGGTACAGTCGGGAACTGAAGCTTTCTTT.

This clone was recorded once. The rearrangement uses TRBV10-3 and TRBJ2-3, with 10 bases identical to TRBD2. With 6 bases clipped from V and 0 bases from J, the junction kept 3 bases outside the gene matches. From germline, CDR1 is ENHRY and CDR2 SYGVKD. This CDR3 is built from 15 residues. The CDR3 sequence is CAIRLAGSSTDTQYF. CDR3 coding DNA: TGTGCCATCAGACTAGCGGGATCTAGCACAGATACGCAGTATTTT.

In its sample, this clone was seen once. CDR3 in amino acids: CASRGGGLGNTIYF. In DNA form, the CDR3 reads TGTGCCAGCAGAGGAGGGGGCCTTGGAAACACCATATATTTT. The rearrangement joins TRBV28 to TRBJ1-3, with TRBD1 matching 7 bases. The germline V gene has CDR1 MDHEN and CDR2 SYDVKM. This CDR3 comprises 14 residues. V lost 6 bases, J lost 3 bases, and 5 bases stayed unmatched. Complete variable domain (other parts from reference TRBV28 and TRBJ1-3): DVKVTQSSRYLVKRTGEKVFLECVQDMDHENMFWYRQDPGLGLRLIYFSYDVKMKEKGDIPEGYSVSREKKERFSLILESASTNQTSMYLCASRGGGLGNTIYFGEGSWLTVV.

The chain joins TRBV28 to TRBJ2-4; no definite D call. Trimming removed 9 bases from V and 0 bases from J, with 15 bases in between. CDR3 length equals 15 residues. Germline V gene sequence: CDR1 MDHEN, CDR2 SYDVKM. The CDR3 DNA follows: TGTGCCAGTAACAGCTACACGATAGCCAAAAACATTCAGTACTTC. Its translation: CASNSYTIAKNIQYF.

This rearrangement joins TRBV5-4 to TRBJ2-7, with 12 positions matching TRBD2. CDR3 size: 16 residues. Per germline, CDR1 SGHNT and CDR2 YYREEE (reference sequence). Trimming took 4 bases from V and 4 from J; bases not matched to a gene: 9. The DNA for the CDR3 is TGTGCCAGCAGCACCGGTCTAGCGGGAGGGTCATACGAGCAGTACTTC. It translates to CASSTGLAGGSYEQYF.

The CDR3 here is CASNPGLAHTDTQYF. The CDR3 DNA is TGTGCCAGCAATCCGGGGCTAGCGCACACAGATACGCAGTATTTT. The J gene is TRBJ2-3, the V gene TRBV7-2, with a weak D call TRBD2 (6 bases). Germline CDR1 and CDR2: SGHTA and FQGNSA. The germline V and J ends were trimmed by 7 bases and 2 bases, with 16 bases remaining between them. This CDR3 has 15 residues.

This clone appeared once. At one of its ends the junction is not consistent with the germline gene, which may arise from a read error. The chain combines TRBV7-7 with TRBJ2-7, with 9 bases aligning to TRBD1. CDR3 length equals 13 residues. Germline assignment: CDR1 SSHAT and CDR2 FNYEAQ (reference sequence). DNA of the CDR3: TGTGCTAGCAGCTGGGGGACAGGGAACGAGCAGTACTTC. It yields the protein CASSWGTGNEQYF.

CDR3: CASSVGGRANEQFF. CDR3 bases: TGTGCCAGCAGCGTAGGCGGGAGGGCCAATGAGCAGTTCTTC. The chain recombines TRBV9 with TRBJ2-1; TRBD2 matches 9 bases. The CDR3 is 14 residues long. In germline, CDR1 is SGDLS, CDR2 YYNGEE. V shed 0 bases and J 6 bases; nucleotides not matched to a gene: 1.

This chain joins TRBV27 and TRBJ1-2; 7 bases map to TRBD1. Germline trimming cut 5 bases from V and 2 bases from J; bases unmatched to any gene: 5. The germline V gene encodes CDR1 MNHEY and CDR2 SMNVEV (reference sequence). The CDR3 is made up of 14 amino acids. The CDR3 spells CASSLDRQNYGYTF. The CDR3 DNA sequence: TGTGCCAGCAGTCTGGACAGGCAAAACTATGGCTACACCTTC.

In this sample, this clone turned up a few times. The CDR3 coding sequence is TGTGCCAGCAGGAAGGGACAGGGGGAGGGAAAACTGTTTTTT. This encodes CASRKGQGEGKLFF. The chain joins TRBV6-6 to TRBJ1-4; 11 bases are a match to TRBD1. J gave up 10 bases and V 6 bases, and 7 bases lay outside the gene matches. Germline loops: CDR1 MNHNY, CDR2 SVGAGI (reference sequence). The CDR3 is 14 residues long.

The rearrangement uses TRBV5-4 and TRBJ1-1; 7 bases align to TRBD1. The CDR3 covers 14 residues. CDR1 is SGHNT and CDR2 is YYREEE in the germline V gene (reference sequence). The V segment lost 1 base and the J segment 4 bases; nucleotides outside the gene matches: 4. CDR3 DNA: TGTGCCAGCAGCTTGTGGTCAGGGGGCACTGAAGCTTTCTTT. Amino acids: CASSLWSGGTEAFF.

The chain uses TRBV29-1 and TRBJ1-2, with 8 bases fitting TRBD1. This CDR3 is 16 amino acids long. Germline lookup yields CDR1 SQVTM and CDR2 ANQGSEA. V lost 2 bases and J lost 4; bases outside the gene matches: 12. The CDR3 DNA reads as TGCAGCGTTGAAAGGGGACAGGCGATTTCCTCCTATGGCTACACCTTC. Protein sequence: CSVERGQAISSYGYTF.

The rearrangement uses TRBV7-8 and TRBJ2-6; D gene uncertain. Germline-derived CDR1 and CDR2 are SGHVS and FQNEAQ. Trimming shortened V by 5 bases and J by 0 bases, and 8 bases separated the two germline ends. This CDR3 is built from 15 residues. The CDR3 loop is CASSTTSSGANVLTF. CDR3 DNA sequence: TGTGCCAGCAGCACTACGAGCTCTGGGGCCAACGTCCTGACTTTC.

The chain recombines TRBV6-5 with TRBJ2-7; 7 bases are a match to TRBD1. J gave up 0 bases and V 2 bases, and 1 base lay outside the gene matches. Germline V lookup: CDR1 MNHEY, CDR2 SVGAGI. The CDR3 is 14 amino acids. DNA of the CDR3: TGTGCCAGCAGTTACGGGGACAGCTCCTACGAGCAGTACTTC. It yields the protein CASSYGDSSYEQYF.

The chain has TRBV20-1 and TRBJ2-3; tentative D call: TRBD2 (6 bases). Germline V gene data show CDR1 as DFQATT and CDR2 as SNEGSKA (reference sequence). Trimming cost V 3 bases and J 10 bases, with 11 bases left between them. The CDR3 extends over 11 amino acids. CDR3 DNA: TGCAGTGCTAGCGGGGGAGGTCCGCAGTATTTT. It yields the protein CSASGGGPQYF.

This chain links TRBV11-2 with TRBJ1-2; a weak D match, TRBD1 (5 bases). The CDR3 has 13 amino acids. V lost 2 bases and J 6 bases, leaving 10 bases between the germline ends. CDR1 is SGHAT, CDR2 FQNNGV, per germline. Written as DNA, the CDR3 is TGTGCCAGCAGCTTATACGCGGGGGATGGCTACACCTTC. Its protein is CASSLYAGDGYTF.

CDR3 DNA sequence: TGTGCCAGTAGTATCCCCGGGCTCCGCAGCGGGCAGTACTTC. Its translation is CASSIPGLRSGQYF. The V and J genes are TRBV19 and TRBJ2-7; tentative D call: TRBD2 (5 bases). V dropped 3 bases and J dropped 9 bases, with 18 bases sitting between them. Germline V lookup: CDR1 LNHDA, CDR2 SQIVND (reference sequence). The CDR3 runs 14 residues.

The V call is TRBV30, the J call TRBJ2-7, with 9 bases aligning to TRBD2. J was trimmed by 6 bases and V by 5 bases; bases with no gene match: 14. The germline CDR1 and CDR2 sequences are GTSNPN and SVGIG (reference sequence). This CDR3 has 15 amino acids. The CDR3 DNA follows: TGTGCCTGGGGTTGGGTCACTAGCGGGTTCGTCGAGCAGTACTTC. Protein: CAWGWVTSGFVEQYF.

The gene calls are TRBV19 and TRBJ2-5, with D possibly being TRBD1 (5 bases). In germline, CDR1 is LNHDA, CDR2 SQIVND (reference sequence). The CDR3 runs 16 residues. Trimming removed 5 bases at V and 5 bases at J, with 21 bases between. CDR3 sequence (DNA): TGTGCCAGTAGTTTTGCAGGGAAGGGCTCAGGGGAGACCCAGTACTTC. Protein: CASSFAGKGSGETQYF.

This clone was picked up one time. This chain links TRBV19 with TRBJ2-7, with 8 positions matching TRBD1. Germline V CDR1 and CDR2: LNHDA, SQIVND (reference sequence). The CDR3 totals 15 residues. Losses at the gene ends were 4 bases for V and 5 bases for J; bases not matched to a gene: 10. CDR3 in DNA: TGTGCCAGTAGTACCTCCGACAGGGGTCCCAACGAGCAGTACTTC. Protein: CASSTSDRGPNEQYF.

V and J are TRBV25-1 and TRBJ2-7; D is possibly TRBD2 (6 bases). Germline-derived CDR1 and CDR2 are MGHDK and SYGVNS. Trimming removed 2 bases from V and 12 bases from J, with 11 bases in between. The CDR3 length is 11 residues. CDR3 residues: CASSEGRFLYF. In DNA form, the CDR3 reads TGTGCCAGCAGTGAAGGGAGGTTTCTGTACTTC.

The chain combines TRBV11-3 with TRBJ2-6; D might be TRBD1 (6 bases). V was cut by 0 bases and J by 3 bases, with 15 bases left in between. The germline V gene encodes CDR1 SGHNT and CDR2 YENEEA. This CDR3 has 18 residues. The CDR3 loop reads CASSLEQGGSFGANVLTF. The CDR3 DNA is TGTGCCAGCAGCTTAGAACAGGGCGGCTCATTTGGGGCCAACGTCCTGACTTTC.

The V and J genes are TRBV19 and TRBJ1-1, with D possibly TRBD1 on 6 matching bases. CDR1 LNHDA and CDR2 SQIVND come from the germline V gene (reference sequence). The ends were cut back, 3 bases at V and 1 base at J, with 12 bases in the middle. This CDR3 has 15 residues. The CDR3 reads CASSILTGPNTEAFF. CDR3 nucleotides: TGTGCCAGTAGTATCCTGACAGGACCGAACACTGAAGCTTTCTTT.

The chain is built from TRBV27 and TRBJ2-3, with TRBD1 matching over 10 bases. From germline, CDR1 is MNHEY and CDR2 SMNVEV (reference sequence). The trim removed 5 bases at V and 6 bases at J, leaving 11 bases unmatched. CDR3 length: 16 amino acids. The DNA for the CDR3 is TGTGCCAGCAGTCTCCGGACAGGGGGGTTGGCGGATACGCAGTATTTT. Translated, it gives CASSLRTGGLADTQYF.

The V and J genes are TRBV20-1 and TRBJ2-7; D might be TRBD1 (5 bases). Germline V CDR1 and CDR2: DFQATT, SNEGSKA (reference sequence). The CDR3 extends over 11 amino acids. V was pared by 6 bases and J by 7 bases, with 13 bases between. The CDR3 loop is CSASQEKEQYF. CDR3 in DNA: TGCAGTGCCTCACAGGAGAAGGAGCAGTACTTC.

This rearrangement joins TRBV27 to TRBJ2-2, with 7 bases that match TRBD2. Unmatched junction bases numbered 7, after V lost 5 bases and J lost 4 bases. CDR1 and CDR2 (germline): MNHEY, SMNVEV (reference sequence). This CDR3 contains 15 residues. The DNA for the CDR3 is TGTGCCAGCAGTCTTGGGACTACGGTCACCGGGGAGCTGTTTTTT. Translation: CASSLGTTVTGELFF.

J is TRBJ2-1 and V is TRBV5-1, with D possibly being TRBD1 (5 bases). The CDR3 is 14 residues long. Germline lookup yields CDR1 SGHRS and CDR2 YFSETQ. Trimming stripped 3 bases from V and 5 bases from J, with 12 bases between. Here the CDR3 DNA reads TGCGCCAGCAGCTCTTCAGGGATCAACAATGAGCAGTTCTTC. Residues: CASSSSGINNEQFF.

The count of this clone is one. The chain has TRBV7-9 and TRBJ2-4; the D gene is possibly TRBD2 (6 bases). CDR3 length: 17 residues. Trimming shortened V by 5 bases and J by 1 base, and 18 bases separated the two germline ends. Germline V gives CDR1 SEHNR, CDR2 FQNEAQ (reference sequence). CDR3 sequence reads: CASSPRGGILAKNIQYF. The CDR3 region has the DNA TGTGCCAGCAGCCCCCGAGGAGGGATATTGGCCAAAAACATTCAGTACTTC.